This passage covers 11 T cell receptor beta chains from one sample sequenced in a study of human thymus T cells. This table comes from immunoSEQ multiplex PCR, and its TCRdb copy is limited to in-frame clones, with some not included. The sample has tens of thousands of clones, 85% to 95% seen once. Corrective cardiac surgery supplied the resected thymus tissue. The sample consisted of thymus tissue. These receptors originate from a girl less than two years old with a congenital heart defect but otherwise immunologically healthy.

The DNA of the CDR3 is TGTGCCAGCGGGGGAGACAGGCTTTACGAGCAGTACTTC. Its protein is CASGGDRLYEQYF. The chain is built from TRBV28 and TRBJ2-7; maybe TRBD1 (6 bases). The CDR3 runs to 13 residues. Trimming shortened V by 8 bases and J by 4 bases, and 15 bases separated the two germline ends. The germline gives CDR1 MDHEN, CDR2 SYDVKM.

This clone turned up a few times. This chain joins TRBV6-5 and TRBJ1-1; D gene ambiguous. The CDR3 runs 14 residues. Deletions cut 3 bases from V and 2 bases from J, with 10 bases between. Germline V lookup: CDR1 MNHEY, CDR2 SVGAGI. The CDR3 sequence is CASSYGQLNTEAFF. The DNA of the CDR3 is TGTGCCAGCAGTTATGGGCAACTTAACACTGAAGCTTTCTTT.

The gene calls are TRBV10-3 and TRBJ2-7; D call uncertain. The germline V and J ends were trimmed by 6 bases and 6 bases, with 12 bases remaining between them. Germline-derived CDR1 and CDR2 are ENHRY and SYGVKD. The CDR3 loop spans 12 amino acids. CDR3 coding DNA: TGTGCCATCAGCGAAAGGAGAGGCGAGCAGTACTTC. Protein product: CAISERRGEQYF.

V gene TRBV11-2 combines with J gene TRBJ2-1; D could derive from TRBD1 or TRBD2 (6 bases each). The CDR3 is 14 amino acids. Deletions cut 3 bases from V and 7 bases from J, with 13 bases between. Germline CDR1 and CDR2: SGHAT and FQNNGV. The CDR3 region has the DNA TGTGCCAGCAGCTTCACCGGGGGCTTGAATGAGCAGTTCTTC. It specifies CASSFTGGLNEQFF.

The chain joins TRBV6-5 to TRBJ1-1; a weak D match, TRBD1 (5 bases). The CDR3 covers 14 residues. Trimming took 7 bases from V and 2 from J, leaving 14 bases between them. CDR1 MNHEY and CDR2 SVGAGI come from the germline V gene. For the CDR3, the DNA is TGTGCCAGCATGGGACGGGGGGTTAACACTGAAGCTTTCTTT. Translating it yields CASMGRGVNTEAFF.

The chain links TRBV4-1 to TRBJ1-1; D is undetermined. This CDR3 region has 17 residues. Germline CDR1 reads MGHRA; CDR2 reads YSYEKL. V lost 1 base and J lost 3, with 18 bases in between. The DNA for the CDR3 is TGCGCCAGCAGCCAAGTAACATTCGGACGGAAAGACACTGAAGCTTTCTTT. The encoded protein is CASSQVTFGRKDTEAFF.

The chain links TRBV27 to TRBJ2-7, with D perhaps TRBD2 (6 bases). The CDR3 runs 15 residues. The V end was cut by 2 bases, the J end by 2 bases, with 13 bases between. Per the germline V gene, CDR1 is MNHEY and CDR2 is SMNVEV (reference sequence). CDR3 nucleotide sequence: TGTGCCAGCAGTTTAGGTCAGCGGGCCGCCTACGAGCAGTACTTC. Residues: CASSLGQRAAYEQYF.

This chain links TRBV7-2 with TRBJ2-5; 14 positions match TRBD2. The CDR3 has 16 amino acids. Unmatched junction bases numbered 6, after V lost 4 bases and J lost 5 bases. The germline CDR1 and CDR2 sequences are SGHTA and FQGNSA. The CDR3 is CASSWRTSGRRETQYF. The CDR3 DNA is TGTGCCAGCAGCTGGAGGACTAGCGGGAGGCGGGAGACCCAGTACTTC. The complete variable domain, with remaining parts taken from reference TRBV7-2 and TRBJ2-5, reads GAGVSQSPSNKVTEKGKDVELRCDPISGHTALYWYRQSLGQGLEFLIYFQGNSAPDKSGLPSDRFSAERTGGSVSTLTIQRTQQEDSAVYLCASSWRTSGRRETQYFGPGTRLLVL.

This rearrangement joins TRBV18 to TRBJ1-5; 10 bases fit TRBD1. Germline V gives CDR1 KGHSH, CDR2 LQKENI. The CDR3 is made up of 20 amino acids. V was pared by 1 base and J by 0 bases, with 12 bases of the junction left unmatched. Here the CDR3 reads CASSPREHDRGRYSNQPQHF. The CDR3 DNA reads TGTGCCAGCTCACCACGGGAACACGACAGGGGGCGCTATAGCAATCAGCCCCAGCATTTT.

This rearrangement joins TRBV6-1 to TRBJ1-2; no clear D gene. Germline loops: CDR1 MNHNS, CDR2 SASEGT. The CDR3 spans 12 residues. Deletions cut 7 bases from V and 4 bases from J, with 10 bases between. CDR3 amino acids: CASNPLVYGYTF. CDR3 DNA sequence: TGTGCCAGCAACCCGCTAGTCTATGGCTACACCTTC.

This rearrangement joins TRBV27 to TRBJ2-1; no clear D. The CDR3 covers 15 residues. V was clipped by 6 bases and J by 0 bases, with 12 bases between them. The V gene's germline CDR1 is MNHEY and CDR2 SMNVEV (reference sequence). The CDR3 is CASRLAEYSYNEQFF. CDR3 in DNA: TGTGCCAGCAGGCTGGCTGAATACTCCTACAATGAGCAGTTCTTC.